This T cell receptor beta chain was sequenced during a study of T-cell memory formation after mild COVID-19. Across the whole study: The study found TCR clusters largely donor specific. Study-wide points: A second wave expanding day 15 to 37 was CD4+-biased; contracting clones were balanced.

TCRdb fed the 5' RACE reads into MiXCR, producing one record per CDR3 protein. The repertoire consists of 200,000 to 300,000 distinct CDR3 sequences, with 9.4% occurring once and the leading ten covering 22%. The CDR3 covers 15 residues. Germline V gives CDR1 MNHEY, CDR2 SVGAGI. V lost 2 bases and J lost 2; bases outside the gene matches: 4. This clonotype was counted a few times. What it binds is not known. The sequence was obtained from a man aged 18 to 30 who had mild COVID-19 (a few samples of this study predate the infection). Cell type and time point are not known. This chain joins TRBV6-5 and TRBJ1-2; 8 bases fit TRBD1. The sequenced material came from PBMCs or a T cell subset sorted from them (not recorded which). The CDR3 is CASSYQGQGNYGYTF. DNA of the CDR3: TGTGCCAGCAGTTACCAAGGACAGGGAAACTATGGCTACACCTTC.